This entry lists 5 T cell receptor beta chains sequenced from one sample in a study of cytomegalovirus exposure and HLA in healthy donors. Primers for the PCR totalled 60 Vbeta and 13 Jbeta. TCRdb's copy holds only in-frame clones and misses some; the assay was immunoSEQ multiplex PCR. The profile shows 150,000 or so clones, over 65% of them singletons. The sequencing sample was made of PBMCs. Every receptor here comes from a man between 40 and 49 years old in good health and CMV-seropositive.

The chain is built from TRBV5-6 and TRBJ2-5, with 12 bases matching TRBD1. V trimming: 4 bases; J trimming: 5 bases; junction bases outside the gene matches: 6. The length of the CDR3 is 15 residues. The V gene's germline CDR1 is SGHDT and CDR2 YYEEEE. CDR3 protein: CASSGTGGGYETQYF. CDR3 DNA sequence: TGTGCCAGCAGCGGGACAGGGGGCGGATATGAGACCCAGTACTTC.

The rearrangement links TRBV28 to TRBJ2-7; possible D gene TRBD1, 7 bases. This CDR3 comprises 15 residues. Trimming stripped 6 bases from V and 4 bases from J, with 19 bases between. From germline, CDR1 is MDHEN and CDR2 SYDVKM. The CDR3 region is CASRLPGGLGYEQYF. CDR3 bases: TGTGCCAGCAGATTGCCAGGGGGGCTCGGGTACGAGCAGTACTTC.

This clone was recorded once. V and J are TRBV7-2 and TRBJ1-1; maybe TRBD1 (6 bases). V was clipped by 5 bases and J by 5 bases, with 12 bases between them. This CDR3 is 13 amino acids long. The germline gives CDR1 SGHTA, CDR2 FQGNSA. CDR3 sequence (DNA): TGTGCCAGCAGCCTGACAGGAGGTACTGAAGCTTTCTTT. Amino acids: CASSLTGGTEAFF.

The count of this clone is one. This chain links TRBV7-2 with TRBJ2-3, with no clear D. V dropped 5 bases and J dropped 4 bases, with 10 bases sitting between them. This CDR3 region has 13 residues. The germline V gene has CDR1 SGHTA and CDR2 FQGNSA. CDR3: CASSLGQADTQYF. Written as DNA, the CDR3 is TGTGCCAGCAGCCTAGGTCAGGCAGATACGCAGTATTTT. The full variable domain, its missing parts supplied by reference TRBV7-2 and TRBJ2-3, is GAGVSQSPSNKVTEKGKDVELRCDPISGHTALYWYRQSLGQGLEFLIYFQGNSAPDKSGLPSDRFSAERTGGSVSTLTIQRTQQEDSAVYLCASSLGQADTQYFGPGTRLTVL.

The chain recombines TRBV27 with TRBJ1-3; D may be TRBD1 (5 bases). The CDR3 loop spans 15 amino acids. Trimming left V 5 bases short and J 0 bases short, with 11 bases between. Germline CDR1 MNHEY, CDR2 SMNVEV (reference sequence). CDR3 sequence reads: CASSKGANSGNTIYF. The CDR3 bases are TGTGCCAGCAGTAAAGGGGCCAACTCTGGAAACACCATATATTTT.